This T cell receptor beta chain was found in a study of cytomegalovirus exposure and HLA in healthy donors (dated by TCRdb to between 2016 and 2019). At the level of the whole study: According to an earlier analysis of around 600 of the donors, about 170 million T cells yielded roughly 100 million unique TCR beta sequences and 250 to 350 Gb of sequence data. Around 320 gigabases of sequencing data and 78 million or so unique TCR sequences were included in an early release covering over 600 HLA-typed donors. Among the roughly 400 genotyped donors, around 79% belonged to the genetic ancestry cluster associated with self-reported Caucasian donors. The study was designed to test whether signatures of past pathogen exposure could be identified by cataloging public T cell receptors. The T cell repertoires of several hundred subjects were profiled by immunosequencing and related to cytomegalovirus serostatus. A separate validation cohort of roughly 110 different subjects was used in addition to the roughly 670-subject first cohort. To predict cytomegalovirus infection status, the study brought together high-throughput TCR immunosequencing, statistical association of individual TCRs with disease status, and machine learning. A later analysis re-analyzed previously published TCR beta repertoires from several hundred donors and added high-resolution HLA genotyping to study TCR occurrence patterns. The later analysis used no new phenotypic data to find candidate immune exposures, relying instead on TCR beta sequences and their occurrence across donors. An earlier analysis of around 640 of the donors used high-throughput TCR beta sequencing to judge whether each TCR beta V gene segment behaved as functional or pseudogenic. Donor age, sex, ethnicity and CMV serostatus were compiled together with the repertoire data. In a later genetic analysis, genome-wide SNP genotypes for about 55% of the 666 donors were used, and that subset was treated as a discovery cohort. Every repertoire in the discovery cohort had been generated on one and the same sequencing platform. Class I and class II HLA loci were covered by the typing at four-digit resolution. Typing coverage varied by locus: about 620-630 donors for A, B, C, DRB1 and DQB1; approximately 500 for DQA1; about 600 for DPA1; roughly 450 for DPB1. Because of strong linkage in the cohort, five DR-DQ haplotypes were treated as single units for association and clustering. Among about 400 genotyped donors of the cohort, an average of approximately 240,000 unique TCR beta nucleotide sequences was sequenced per donor, of which 15% to 20% were non-productive. The study at large found these results: In a later analysis, HLA-associated TCR beta chains showed more clonal expansion and lower generation probabilities than non-associated chains that were equally common. The classifier was reported to diagnose cytomegalovirus status with high specificity and sensitivity in both the original cohort and the validation cohort. The sequencing pipeline was judged likely to have produced a cluster of highly shared sequence variants as a technical artifact. A later analysis associated 15,000 to 20,000 TCR beta sequences with specific HLA alleles at a false discovery rate of 0.05. In a later analysis, the rate of TCR association differed among HLA loci, with DRB1 alleles having the most associated TCRs and HLA-C alleles having the fewest. The 87-base-pair reads could not distinguish some IMGT-functional V segments, including TRBV6-2 and TRBV6-3, so those segments were excluded. A later genetic analysis reported fewer N-insertions in productive TCRs among donors in an Asian-associated ancestry cluster than the roughly 720-donor mean. V-gene and J-gene trimming of TCR beta chains was associated with a missense DCLRE1C variant in a later genetic analysis, and the association was replicated in an independent cohort. Because HLA typing was missing for some donors at each locus, association tests included only the typed subset. This cohort had only TCR beta chains sequenced, and the lack of alpha or paired-chain data limited which features could be detected. Across donors, most TCR sequences were observed very rarely, whereas some public TCRs were present in many individuals. The study listed 150 to 200 TCR beta chains as associated with cytomegalovirus. CMV serostatus was the only immune exposure information available for the cohort. A later analysis found that most CMV-associated TCR beta chains appeared HLA-restricted, with HLA associations seemingly driven largely by CMV exposure. Broadly in line with IMGT annotations, most TCR beta V segments showed up in productive rearrangements about 87% or about 30% of the time in an earlier analysis of 450 to 750 of the donors. A few of the identified cytomegalovirus-associated TCR beta chains were confirmed in vitro to be specific for cytomegalovirus antigens. Correlated functional status among segregating V segments might reflect linkage disequilibrium, but an unknown experimental factor could not be ruled out. A later analysis reported that several top co-occurrence clusters appeared linked to parvovirus B19, influenza, CMV and Epstein-Barr virus. Presence/absence analyses assumed roughly uniform sequencing depth across donors, an assumption that may not hold. When HLA alleles, especially DR and DQ, strongly co-occurred, TCR associations were difficult to assign to individual alleles. A further reported finding was that TCR beta sequences accurately predicted the HLA-A and HLA-B alleles for most subjects in the first cohort. The authors suggested that the approach could potentially be generalized to other disease states and immunological phenotypes. Because counts were too low, about 18 rarely observed V segments, including chromosome 9 orphons, were excluded from the earlier analysis of 587 of the donors.

The library was prepared using the immunoSEQ multiplex PCR assay. For the multiplex PCR, a mixture combining 60 forward primers for TCR Vbeta segments and 13 reverse primers for TCR Jbeta segments was used. The CDR3 region of rearranged TCR beta genes was amplified from genomic DNA with a multiplex PCR assay. The Illumina HiSeq System was used to sequence the amplified TCR beta libraries as 87-base-pair reads. The authors' analysis ran thus. Across the 500 to 750 repertoires, a later analysis counted about 81 million unique TCR beta chains, approximately 10 million of which were shared by at least two donors. A nearest-neighbor algorithm error-corrected the raw reads and collapsed the reads into unique sequences, merging closely related sequences to remove PCR and sequencing errors. Alignment of CDR3 sequences to IMGT reference sequences was used to assign V, D and J gene segments. For a sequence to be retained, a match of at least six nucleotides to both a V gene segment and a J gene segment was required. Rearrangements were classified as productive when the CDR3 lacked stop codons and remained in frame with V and J, and all other rearrangements were classified as non-productive. Following IMGT convention, CDR3 was defined as the stretch from the second conserved V-encoded cysteine up to the conserved J-encoded phenylalanine. Sequences without an unambiguous match to a single V gene segment were excluded from the earlier analysis of a few hundred of the donors. In an earlier analysis of about 590 of the donors, a V segment was called functional when productive rearrangements were above 56.7%, and segregating when the standard deviation between donors exceeded 5%. A statistical classification framework was built to diagnose cytomegalovirus status from the catalog of TCR beta chain sequences. A later analysis assigned V and J genes by comparing TCR nucleotide sequences with IMGT/GENE-DB human TR gene sequences. Using the TCRdist pipeline, a later analysis assigned CDR3 sequences along with most-parsimonious VDJ recombination scenarios. In a later analysis, each TCR beta chain was defined by its CDR3 amino acid sequence together with its V-gene family, and reads without a unique V-gene family were excluded. In a later analysis, 550 to 650 highly shared, low-generation-probability nucleotide sequences were removed to address suspected cross-contamination and a sequencing artifact. In a later analysis, a clonal expansion index was calculated for each public chain from normalized within-repertoire ranks of inferred template counts. In a later analysis, generation probabilities were computed using a VDJ recombination model fitted to out-of-frame rearrangements, and the results were checked against IGoR. A later analysis scored TCR-TCR, TCR-HLA and TCR-CMV co-occurrence with hypergeometric tests, applying a repertoire-size bias correction to TCR pairs. To estimate false discovery rates, a later analysis permuted the HLA or CMV assignments 20 times. In a later analysis, co-occurring TCRs were grouped using DBSCAN, with TCRdist sequence similarity added in when clustering inside HLA-allele-positive subsets. Repertoires with fewer than 30,000 or more than 120,000 public chains were left out of co-occurrence clustering, as were five repertoires with anomalous nucleotide sharing. The table was pulled from immuneACCESS by TCRdb, which kept in-frame rearrangements only. Such tables lose some clones; where checked, under half of the loss comes from unresolved V genes, and the rest has no known cause. The V and J calls and clone size were taken over from that table, and D and trimming were inferred from the DNA. In all, the sample holds around 190,000 clones, and around 84% of those were seen once. The ten biggest clones cover 0.95% to 1.5% of the sample.

About this clone itself: Its antigen has not been determined. Within one base of it there is no much larger clone, and no base qualities were kept.

The cohort consisted of approximately 690 healthy bone marrow donors. At the time of sampling, every cohort member was nominally healthy, though immune exposures that went unrecorded were likely present. The donor was CMV seropositive and belonged to the group of 250 to 300 seropositive cohort members. Every donor gave a peripheral blood sample, and the peripheral blood mononuclear cells from that sample were used for TCR beta sequencing. Genomic DNA was extracted from the blood cell samples with the Qiagen DNeasy Blood Extraction Kit. Trimming leaves V shorter by 4 bases and J shorter by 9 bases, with the junction holding 5 bases beyond the gene matches. Reading from cysteine to phenylalanine, the CDR3 counts 15 amino acids. Left in the record is the CDR3 DNA by itself, 45 bases read in frame from the first base. CDR1 and CDR2, per the germline V gene, are LGHNA and YNFKEQ.

The sequencing sample was made of PBMCs. The chain is encoded by TRBV4-2 joined to TRBJ2-1; TRBD2 lines up with 14 middle nucleotides. The clonotype originates from a girl aged 2 to 9 in good health and CMV-seropositive. The nucleotides are TGTGCCAGCAGCCCAAGGACTAGCGGGAGGCTTGAGCAGTTCTTC. It specifies CASSPRTSGRLEQFF.